Sequencing of this T cell receptor (beta chain) was carried out in a study of T cells in Graves' hyperthyroidism and ophthalmopathy. This clonotype was recorded a few times. It was RNA transcripts that yielded the amplified TCR beta CDR3 regions. Using the HTBI primer set, a first-round RT-PCR was run on the TCR CDR3. TCRdb fed the multiplex PCR reads into MiXCR, producing one record per CDR3 protein. The repertoire holds over 300,000 distinct CDR3 sequences, with roughly 13% as singletons. The V end lost 4 bases, the J end lost 3 bases, and 12 bases lay between the germline ends. The CDR3 has 13 residues. The V gene's germline CDR1 is SQVTM and CDR2 ANQGSEA.

This clonotype originated in a woman aged 40 to 50 with Graves' ophthalmopathy. Sequencing was carried out using blood. This chain links TRBV29-1 with TRBJ2-5; D gene ambiguous. This CDR3 is CSVGLVIKETQYF. Here the CDR3 DNA reads TGCAGCGTTGGGCTAGTGATCAAAGAGACCCAGTACTTC.